Listed below are T cell receptor beta chains from one sample, sequenced in a study of tumor-infiltrating lymphocytes in primary liver carcinoma. Each CDR3 protein is one row after TCRdb ran MiXCR on the multiplex PCR reads. The sample holds fewer than 200,000 distinct CDR3 sequences, around 85% seen once. Sample: tumor tissue from primary liver carcinoma. The receptors shown here come from a man between 35 and 55 years old with primary liver carcinoma and hepatitis B virus infection. Both conserved end residues are part of each CDR3.

11 | TRBJ2-7 | TRBV20-1 | CSARPWGEQYF
16 | TRBJ2-1 | TRBV11-2 | CASRSLLAGVVEGQFF
17 | TRBJ2-2 | TRBV4-1 | CAGSQDRAGANTGELFF
14 | TRBJ2-7 | TRBV28 | CASSPLQDYYEQYF
16 | TRBJ1-1 | TRBV12-3/TRBV12-4 | CASIPHPGTANTEVFF
17 | TRBJ2-6 | TRBV6-2/TRBV6-3 | CASTQKTTLSGVKVLTF
16 | TRBJ2-1 | TRBV6-2/TRBV6-3 | CASIPPGQGSDNEQFF
17 | TRBJ2-5 | TRBV24-1 | CATRAGKREGGRETQYF
15 | TRBJ1-5 | TRBV11-3 | CVSSLDLGMAQPQHF
13 | TRBJ2-1 | TRBV29-1 | CSVARSSYKEQFF
17 | TRBJ2-2 | TRBV5-8 | CASSPWASANSTGELFF
13 | TRBJ1-5 | TRBV12-3/TRBV12-4 | CGSSRNIDQPQHF
17 | TRBJ2-1 | TRBV4-2 | CASSQEKRDKGDNEQFF
16 | TRBJ2-1 | TRBV4-1 | CASSQDRTPSSNEQFF
13 | TRBJ1-5 | TRBV6-2/TRBV6-3 | CVSSGFSIQPQHF
15 | TRBJ2-1 | TRBV6-6 | CASSYFGETGDEQFF
14 | TRBJ1-3 | TRBV5-8 | CASSLRGIGNTIYF
14 | TRBJ1-5 | TRBV12-3/TRBV12-4 | CASISRESNQPQHF
15 | TRBJ2-5 | TRBV29-1 | CSVSRTGGSWDTQYF